These T cell receptor beta chains were read from a single sample in a study of blood T cell repertoires in COVID-19. Method: immunoSEQ multiplex PCR; TCRdb's copy keeps in-frame clones and lacks some. The sample has about 190,000 clones, roughly 80% seen once. Sequencing was performed on peripheral blood. The receptors originated from a human donor in a cohort sampled during active COVID-19. The conserved cysteine and the conserved F or W are not part of the CDR3 here.

15 TRBV18 ASSPFERDRGADTQY
14 TRBV27 ASSSWGDAGPTEAF
13 TRBV5-1 ASSSEREGGYEQY
10 TRBV6-1 ASSEYGAPLH
15 TRBV18 ASSPVPTGNPGNTIY
15 TRBV4-2 ASSQDLVGRDSNEQF
15 TRBV28 ASSSGNGGFSNQPQH
13 TRBV6-5 ASSYSLMRGNTIY
15 TRBV2 ASRLDSDSFSNQPQH
13 TRBV5-1 ASSLGPTGDQPQH
16 TRBV4-2 ASSQDGTSSSGANVLT
12 TRBV3-1/TRBV3-2 ASSYGVTEAPLH
12 TRBV2 ASSQQRTTGELF
13 TRBV6-1 ASSEERSTTYEQY
13 TRBV6-6 ASTQGQNSNQPQH
10 TRBV3-1/TRBV3-2 ASSPRGTEAF